A selection of T cell receptor beta chains follows, all from one sample in a study of T cell responses to AZD1222 COVID-19 vaccine. The method was immunoSEQ multiplex PCR; TCRdb's version includes in-frame clones alone and lacks a portion of them. The table shows approximately 70,000 clones, with around 87% occurring only once. The sequences come from peripheral blood, collected on day 0 of AZD1222 vaccination. The receptors originated from an adult in good health. Each CDR3 is given without its conserved first and last residue.

12	TRBV5-6	ASSTFGGRETQY
12	TRBV5-1	ASSPARANTEAF
13	TRBV7-2	ASSLTGNLGEKLF
14	TRBV16	ASSQRDPLNADTQY
12	TRBV5-1	ASSSGQNTGELF
12	TRBV28	ASSVSGGGETQY
13	TRBV27	ASSQQGQANQPQH
13	TRBV7-2	ASSLDGQGLGGYT
12	TRBV7-3	ASSLLAGTGELF
12	TRBV30	AWSVGGAQEKLF
13	TRBV5-6	ASSSSSGQGTEAF
11	TRBV12-3/TRBV12-4	ASSSLRGSGYT
12	TRBV15	ATSSIQGNTEAF
14	TRBV28	ASSPQRGGPADTQY
12	TRBV6-6	ASRVTNMNTEAF
13	TRBV7-2	ASSGAGSWTDEQF
13	TRBV2	ASNLIGTGGSEAF
12	TRBV2	ASTGGGMDEKLF
11	TRBV20-1	SASSQAGYGYT
15	TRBV7-2	ASSLSSGTGAFLPQH
11	TRBV20-1	SASGGGYNEQF
11	TRBV10-2	ASTGTSNSPLH
16	TRBV24-1	ATSGARRLLYSNQPQH
13	TRBV19	ASSIILGPNTEAF
12	TRBV6-9	ASGLKGSNQPQH
9	TRBV30	AWTPENTIY
15	TRBV19	ASSRHQRQGASYEQY
9	TRBV20-1	SAPMGYGYT
11	TRBV3-1/TRBV3-2	ASSQGHLNTIY